This T cell receptor beta chain appears in the sequencing data of a study of shared clonotypes between healthy human individuals. About the study: The people who gave samples were a couple of women and a few men aged 18 to 49.

A word on this clone: Other DNA variants within this sample encode the same CDR3.

CDR1 and CDR2 from the germline V gene are SGHRS and YFSETQ. J gave up 4 bases and V 4 bases, and 3 bases lay outside the gene matches. The CDR3 totals 14 residues. The method was immunoSEQ multiplex PCR; TCRdb's version includes in-frame clones alone and lacks a portion of them. The sample gives approximately 1.9 million clones, roughly 95% of which show up once; 1.5% to 2% is in the top ten. Naive CD8 cells lacked CD45RO and underwent positive selection for CCR7, leaving out terminally differentiated effector memory CD45RA+ cells. J is TRBJ2-7 and V is TRBV5-1, with TRBD2 matching 12 bases. Sequencing input: naive CD8+ T cells from PBMCs. The clonotype was recovered from a man between 18 and 35 years old in good health. Some clones in this sample may be carry-over from other donors' samples. In DNA form, the CDR3 reads TGCGCCAGCAGCCCCGGACTAGCGGGATACGAGCAGTACTTC. Its protein product is CASSPGLAGYEQYF. The full variable domain, in which reference TRBV5-1 and TRBJ2-7 provide the parts outside the CDR3, is KAGVTQTPRYLIKTRGQQVTLSCSPISGHRSVSWYQQTPGQGLQFLFEYFSETQRNKGNFPGRFSGRQFSNSRSEMNVSTLELGDSALYLCASSPGLAGYEQYFGPGTRLTVT.